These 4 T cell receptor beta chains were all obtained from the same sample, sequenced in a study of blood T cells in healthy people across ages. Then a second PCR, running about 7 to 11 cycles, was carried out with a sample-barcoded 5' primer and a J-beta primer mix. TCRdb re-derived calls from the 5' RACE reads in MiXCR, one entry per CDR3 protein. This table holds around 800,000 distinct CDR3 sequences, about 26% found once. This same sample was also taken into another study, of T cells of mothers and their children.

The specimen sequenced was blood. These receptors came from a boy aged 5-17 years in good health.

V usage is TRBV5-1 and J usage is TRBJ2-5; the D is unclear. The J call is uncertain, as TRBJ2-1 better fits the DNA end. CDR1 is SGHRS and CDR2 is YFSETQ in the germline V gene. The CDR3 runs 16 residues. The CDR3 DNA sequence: TGCGCCAGCAGCTTGGCCGTAGGGCCGACCGACAATGAGCAGTTCTTC. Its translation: CASSLAVGPTDNEQFF.

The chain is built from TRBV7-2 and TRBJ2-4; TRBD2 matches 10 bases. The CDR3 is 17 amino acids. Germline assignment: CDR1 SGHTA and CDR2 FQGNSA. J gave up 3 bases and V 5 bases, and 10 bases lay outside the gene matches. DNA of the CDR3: TGTGCCAGCAGCCCGGAAACTAGCGGGGCCCTCAAAAACATTCAGTACTTC. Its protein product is CASSPETSGALKNIQYF.

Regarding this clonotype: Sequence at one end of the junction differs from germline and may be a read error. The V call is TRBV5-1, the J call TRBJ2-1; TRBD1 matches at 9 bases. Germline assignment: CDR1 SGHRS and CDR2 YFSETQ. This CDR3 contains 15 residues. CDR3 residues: CARSLAGTGNHEQFF. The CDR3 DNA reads TGCGCCCGCAGCTTGGCTGGGACAGGGAACCATGAGCAGTTCTTC.

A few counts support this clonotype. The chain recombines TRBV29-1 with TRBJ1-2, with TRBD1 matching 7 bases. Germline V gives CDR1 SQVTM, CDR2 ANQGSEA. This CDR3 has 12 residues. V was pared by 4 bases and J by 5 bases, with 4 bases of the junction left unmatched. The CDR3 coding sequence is TGCAGCGTTGCACAGGGGCCATATGGCTACACCTTC. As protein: CSVAQGPYGYTF.